This T cell receptor (beta chain) derives from a study of blood T cell repertoires in COVID-19. Produced via immunoSEQ multiplex PCR; TCRdb's table is partial and in-frame only. The sample has 70,000 or so clones, about 73% seen once. This clone was counted a few times. The CDR3 covers 15 residues. Germline assignment: CDR1 MNHNY and CDR2 SVGAGI (reference sequence). V shed 7 bases and J shed 5 bases, with 20 bases lying between them. The sample comprised peripheral blood. This chain connects TRBV6-6 to TRBJ1-1, with D perhaps matching TRBD1 (5 bases). This TCR derives from a woman in her 70s with acute or convalescent COVID-19. The CDR3: CASNLGGTGGTEAFF. The DNA of the CDR3 is TGTGCCAGCAATCTAGGTGGGACGGGGGGGACTGAAGCTTTCTTT.